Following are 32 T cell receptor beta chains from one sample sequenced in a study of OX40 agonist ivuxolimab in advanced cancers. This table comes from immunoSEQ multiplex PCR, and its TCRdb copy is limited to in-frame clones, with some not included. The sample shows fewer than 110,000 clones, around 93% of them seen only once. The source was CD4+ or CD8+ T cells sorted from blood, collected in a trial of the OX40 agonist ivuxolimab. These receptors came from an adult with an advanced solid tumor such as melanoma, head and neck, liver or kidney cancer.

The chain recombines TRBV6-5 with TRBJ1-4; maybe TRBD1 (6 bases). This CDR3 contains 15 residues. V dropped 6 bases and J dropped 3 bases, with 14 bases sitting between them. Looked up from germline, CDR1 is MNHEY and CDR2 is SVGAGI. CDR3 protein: CASRRGQSSNEKLFF. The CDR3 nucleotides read TGTGCCAGCAGGAGAGGACAGTCCTCTAATGAAAAACTGTTTTTT.

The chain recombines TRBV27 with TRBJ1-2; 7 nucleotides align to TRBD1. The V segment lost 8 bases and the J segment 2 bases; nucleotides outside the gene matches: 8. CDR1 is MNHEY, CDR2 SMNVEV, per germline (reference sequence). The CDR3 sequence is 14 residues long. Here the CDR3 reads CASSGGGGNYGYTF. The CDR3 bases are TGTGCCAGCTCAGGAGGGGGCGGAAACTATGGCTACACCTTC.

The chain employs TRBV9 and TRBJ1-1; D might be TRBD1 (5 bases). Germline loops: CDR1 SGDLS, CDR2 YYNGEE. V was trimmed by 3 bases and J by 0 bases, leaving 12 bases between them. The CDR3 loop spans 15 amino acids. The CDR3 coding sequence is TGTGCCAGCAGCGGCAGGGAGTTCATGAACACTGAAGCTTTCTTT. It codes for CASSGREFMNTEAFF. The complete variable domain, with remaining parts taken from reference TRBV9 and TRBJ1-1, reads DSGVTQTPKHLITATGQRVTLRCSPRSGDLSVYWYQQSLDQGLQFLIQYYNGEERAKGNILERFSAQQFPDLHSELNLSSLELGDSALYFCASSGREFMNTEAFFGQGTRLTVV.

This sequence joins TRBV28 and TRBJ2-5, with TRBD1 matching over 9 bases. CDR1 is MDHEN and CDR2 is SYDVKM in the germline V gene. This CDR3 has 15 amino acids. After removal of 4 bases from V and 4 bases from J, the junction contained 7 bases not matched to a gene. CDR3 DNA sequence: TGTGCCAGCAGTTGGCCGGGACAGGGTTTAGAGACCCAGTACTTC. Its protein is CASSWPGQGLETQYF.

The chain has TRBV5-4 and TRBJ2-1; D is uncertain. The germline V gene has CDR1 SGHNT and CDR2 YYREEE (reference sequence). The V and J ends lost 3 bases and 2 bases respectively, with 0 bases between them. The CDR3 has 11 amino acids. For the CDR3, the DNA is TGTGCCAGCAGCTCCTACAATGAGCAGTTCTTC. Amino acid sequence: CASSSYNEQFF. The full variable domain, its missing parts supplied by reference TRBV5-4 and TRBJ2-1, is ETGVTQSPTHLIKTRGQQVTLRCSSQSGHNTVSWYQQALGQGPQFIFQYYREEENGRGNFPPRFSGLQFPNYSSELNVNALELDDSALYLCASSSYNEQFFGPGTRLTVL.

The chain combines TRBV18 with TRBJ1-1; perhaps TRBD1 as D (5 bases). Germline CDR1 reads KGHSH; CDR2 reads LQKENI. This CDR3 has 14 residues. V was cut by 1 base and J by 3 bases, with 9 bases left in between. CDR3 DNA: TGTGCCAGCTCACCACAGGGGCAGTACACTGAAGCTTTCTTT. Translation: CASSPQGQYTEAFF.

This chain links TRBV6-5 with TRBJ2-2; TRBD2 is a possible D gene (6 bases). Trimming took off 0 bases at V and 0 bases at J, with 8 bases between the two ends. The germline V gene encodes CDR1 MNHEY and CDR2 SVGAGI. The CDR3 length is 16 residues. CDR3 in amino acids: CASSYSLAPNTGELFF. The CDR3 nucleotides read TGTGCCAGCAGTTACTCTCTAGCGCCGAACACCGGGGAGCTGTTTTTT.

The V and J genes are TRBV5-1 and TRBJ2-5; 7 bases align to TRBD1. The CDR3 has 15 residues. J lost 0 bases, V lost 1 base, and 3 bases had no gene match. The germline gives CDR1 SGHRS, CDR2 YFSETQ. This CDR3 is CASSLTGANQETQYF. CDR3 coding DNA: TGCGCCAGCAGCTTGACAGGGGCTAACCAAGAGACCCAGTACTTC.

The CDR3, as DNA: TGTGCCTCCAACCCTGACGGAGAGGCCTACGAGCAGTACTTC. This translates into CASNPDGEAYEQYF. The chain links TRBV10-3 to TRBJ2-7, with unresolved D. Trimming took off 11 bases at V and 2 bases at J, with 19 bases between the two ends. The CDR3 extends over 14 amino acids. Germline loops: CDR1 ENHRY, CDR2 SYGVKD.

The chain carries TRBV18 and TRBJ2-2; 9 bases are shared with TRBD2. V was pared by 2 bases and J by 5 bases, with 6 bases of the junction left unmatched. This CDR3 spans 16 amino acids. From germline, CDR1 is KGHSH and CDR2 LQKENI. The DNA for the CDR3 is TGTGCCAGCTCACCAGCACTAGCGGGTATTACCGGGGAGCTGTTTTTT. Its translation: CASSPALAGITGELFF.

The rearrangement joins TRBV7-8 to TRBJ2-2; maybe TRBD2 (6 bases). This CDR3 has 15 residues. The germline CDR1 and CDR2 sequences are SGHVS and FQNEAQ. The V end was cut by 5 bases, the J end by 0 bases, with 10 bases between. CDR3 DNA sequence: TGTGCCAGCAGCCGACTAGTGCCGAACACCGGGGAGCTGTTTTTT. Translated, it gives CASSRLVPNTGELFF.

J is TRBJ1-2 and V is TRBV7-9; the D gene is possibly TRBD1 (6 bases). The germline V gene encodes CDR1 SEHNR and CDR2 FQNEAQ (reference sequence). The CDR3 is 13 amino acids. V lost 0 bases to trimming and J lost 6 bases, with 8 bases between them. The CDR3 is CASSLARTDGYTF. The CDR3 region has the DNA TGTGCCAGCAGCTTAGCCCGGACAGATGGCTACACCTTC.

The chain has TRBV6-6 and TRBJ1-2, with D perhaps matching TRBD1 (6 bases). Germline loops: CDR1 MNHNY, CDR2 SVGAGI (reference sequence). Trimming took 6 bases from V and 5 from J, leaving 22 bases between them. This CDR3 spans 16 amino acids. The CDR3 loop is CASSRRDWYREYGYTF. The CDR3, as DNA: TGTGCCAGCAGCCGTAGGGACTGGTACAGGGAATATGGCTACACCTTC.

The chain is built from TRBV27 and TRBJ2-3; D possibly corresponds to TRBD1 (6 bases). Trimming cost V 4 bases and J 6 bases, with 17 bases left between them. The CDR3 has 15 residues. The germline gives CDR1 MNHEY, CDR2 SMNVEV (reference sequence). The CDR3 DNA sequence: TGTGCCAGCAGTTCCCCGGGACACCTGGGCGATACGCAGTATTTT. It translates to CASSSPGHLGDTQYF.

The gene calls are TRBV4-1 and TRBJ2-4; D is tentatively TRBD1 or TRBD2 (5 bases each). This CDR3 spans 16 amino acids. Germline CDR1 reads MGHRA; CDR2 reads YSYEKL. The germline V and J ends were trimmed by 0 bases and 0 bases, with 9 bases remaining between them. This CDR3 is CASSQEPGTAKNIQYF. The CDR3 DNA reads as TGCGCCAGCAGCCAAGAGCCGGGGACAGCCAAAAACATTCAGTACTTC.

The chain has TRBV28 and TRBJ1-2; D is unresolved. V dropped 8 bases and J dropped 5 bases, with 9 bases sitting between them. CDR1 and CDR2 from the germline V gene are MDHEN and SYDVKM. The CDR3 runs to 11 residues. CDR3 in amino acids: CASGLGYGYTF. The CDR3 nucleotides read TGTGCCAGCGGTCTAGGGTATGGCTACACCTTC.

The CDR3 protein is CASSFEGTGNTIYF. As DNA, the CDR3 is TGTGCCAGCAGCTTCGAAGGTACTGGAAACACCATATATTTT. This chain joins TRBV7-2 and TRBJ1-3; D ambiguous. The length of the CDR3 is 14 residues. V lost 3 bases to trimming and J lost 2 bases, with 8 bases between them. Germline V gene lookup returns CDR1 SGHTA and CDR2 FQGNSA.

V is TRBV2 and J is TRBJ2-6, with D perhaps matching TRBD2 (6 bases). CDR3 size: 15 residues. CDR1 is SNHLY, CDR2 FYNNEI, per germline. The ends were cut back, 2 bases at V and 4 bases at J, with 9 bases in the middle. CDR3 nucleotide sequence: TGTGCCAGCAGTGAATGGGGGGTCGGGGCCAACGTCCTGACTTTC. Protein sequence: CASSEWGVGANVLTF.

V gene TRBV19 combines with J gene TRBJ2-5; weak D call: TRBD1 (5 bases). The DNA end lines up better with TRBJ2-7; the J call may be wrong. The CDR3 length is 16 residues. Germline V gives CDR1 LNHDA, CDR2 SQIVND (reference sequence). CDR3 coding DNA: TGTGCCAGTAGTCCCAGAACAGGAAGACCATTCTACGAGCAGTACTTC. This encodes CASSPRTGRPFYEQYF.

The CDR3 loop reads CASSPGTGFPYEQYF. Here the CDR3 DNA reads TGTGCCAGCAGCCCCGGGACAGGTTTCCCCTACGAGCAGTACTTC. The gene calls are TRBV9 and TRBJ2-7; TRBD1 matches at 8 bases. The CDR3 runs to 15 residues. Germline V gene sequence: CDR1 SGDLS, CDR2 YYNGEE. Trimming removed 4 bases from V and 2 bases from J; junction bases left unmatched: 8.

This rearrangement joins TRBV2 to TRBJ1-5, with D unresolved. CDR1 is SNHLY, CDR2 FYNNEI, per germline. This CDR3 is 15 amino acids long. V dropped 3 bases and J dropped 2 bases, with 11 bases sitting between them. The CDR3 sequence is CASSEFRPGNQPQHF. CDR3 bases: TGTGCCAGCAGTGAGTTCCGACCCGGCAATCAGCCCCAGCATTTT.

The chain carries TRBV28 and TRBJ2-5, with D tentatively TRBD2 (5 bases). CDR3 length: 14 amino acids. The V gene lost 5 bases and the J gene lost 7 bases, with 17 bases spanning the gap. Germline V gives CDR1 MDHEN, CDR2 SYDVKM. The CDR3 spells CASSTRPAGWTQYF. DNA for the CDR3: TGTGCCAGCAGTACCAGACCGGCGGGTTGGACCCAGTACTTC.

This CDR3 is CASSAQKKLAGVADTQYF. CDR3 coding DNA: TGTGCCAGTAGTGCCCAAAAAAAACTAGCGGGAGTCGCAGATACGCAGTATTTT. This chain uses TRBV19 with TRBJ2-3, with 11 nucleotides matching TRBD2. V trimming: 5 bases; J trimming: 4 bases; junction bases outside the gene matches: 14. The CDR3 has 18 amino acids. Germline values: CDR1 LNHDA, CDR2 SQIVND (reference sequence).

CDR3 bases: TGCGCCAGCAGCCGGGAAGATACGCAGTATTTT. This encodes CASSREDTQYF. The chain couples TRBV5-1 to TRBJ2-3; weak D call: TRBD2 (5 bases). CDR3 length equals 11 residues. V lost 4 bases, J lost 5 bases, and 5 bases lay in between. Germline V gene sequence: CDR1 SGHRS, CDR2 YFSETQ.

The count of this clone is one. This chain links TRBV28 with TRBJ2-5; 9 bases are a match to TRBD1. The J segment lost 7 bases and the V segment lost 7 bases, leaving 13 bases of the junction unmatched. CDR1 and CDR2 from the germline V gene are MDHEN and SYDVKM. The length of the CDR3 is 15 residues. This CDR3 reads CASNNSGQGGRTQYF. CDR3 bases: TGTGCCAGCAATAACTCGGGACAGGGCGGCAGGACCCAGTACTTC.

The CDR3 spells CASSSLGFTSSYNEQFF. In DNA, the CDR3 is TGTGCCAGCAGCTCGTTGGGCTTTACGAGCTCCTACAATGAGCAGTTCTTC. This sequence joins TRBV7-9 and TRBJ2-1; no firm D call. The length of the CDR3 is 17 residues. Trimming removed 4 bases from V and 0 bases from J, with 16 bases in between. CDR1 and CDR2 from the germline V gene are SEHNR and FQNEAQ (reference sequence).

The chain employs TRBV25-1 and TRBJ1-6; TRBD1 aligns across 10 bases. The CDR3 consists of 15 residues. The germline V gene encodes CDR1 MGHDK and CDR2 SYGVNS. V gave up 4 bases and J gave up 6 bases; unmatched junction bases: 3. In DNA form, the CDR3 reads TGTGCCAGCAGTGGACGGGACAGGGGTAATTCACCCCTCCACTTT. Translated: CASSGRDRGNSPLHF. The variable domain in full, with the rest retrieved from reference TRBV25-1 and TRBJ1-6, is EADIYQTPRYLVIGTGKKITLECSQTMGHDKMYWYQQDPGMELHLIHYSYGVNSTEKGDLSSESTVSRIRTEHFPLTLESARPSHTSQYLCASSGRDRGNSPLHFGNGTRLTVT.

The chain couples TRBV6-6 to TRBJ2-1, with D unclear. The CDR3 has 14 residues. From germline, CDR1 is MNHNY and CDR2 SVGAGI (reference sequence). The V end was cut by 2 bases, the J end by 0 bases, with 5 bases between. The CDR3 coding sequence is TGTGCCAGCAGTTACGACGCCTCCTACAATGAGCAGTTCTTC. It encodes CASSYDASYNEQFF.

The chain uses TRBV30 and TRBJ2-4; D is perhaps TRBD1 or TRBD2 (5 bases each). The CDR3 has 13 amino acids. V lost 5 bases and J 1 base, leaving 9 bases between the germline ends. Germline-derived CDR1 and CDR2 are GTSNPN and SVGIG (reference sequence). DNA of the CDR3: TGTGCCTGGGGGACGAGGGCCAAAAACATTCAGTACTTC. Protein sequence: CAWGTRAKNIQYF.

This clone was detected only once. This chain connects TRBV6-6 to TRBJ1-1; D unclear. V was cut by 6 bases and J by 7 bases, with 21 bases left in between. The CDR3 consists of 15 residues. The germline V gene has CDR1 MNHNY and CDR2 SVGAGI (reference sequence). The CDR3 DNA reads TGTGCCAGCAGGGACCTGGGCCCCCTCGATAGTGAAGCTTTCTTT. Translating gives CASRDLGPLDSEAFF.

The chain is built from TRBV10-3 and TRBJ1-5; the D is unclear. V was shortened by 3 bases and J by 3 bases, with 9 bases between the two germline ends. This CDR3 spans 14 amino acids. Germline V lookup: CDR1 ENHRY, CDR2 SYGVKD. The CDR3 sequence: CAISDNSNNQPQHF. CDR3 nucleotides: TGTGCCATCAGTGATAACAGCAACAATCAGCCCCAGCATTTT.

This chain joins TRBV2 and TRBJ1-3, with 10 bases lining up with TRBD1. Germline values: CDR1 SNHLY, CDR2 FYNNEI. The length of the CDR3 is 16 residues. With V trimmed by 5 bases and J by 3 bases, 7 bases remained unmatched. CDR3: CASSRQGASHGNTIYF. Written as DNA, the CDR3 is TGTGCCAGCAGTCGACAGGGGGCTTCTCATGGAAACACCATATATTTT.